This T cell receptor beta chain was captured in a study of Tregs in tolerant kidney transplant recipients. In the case of this clone: Its target is not known.

Thawed PBMCs were FACS-sorted into unstimulated CD4+CD25+CD127- regulatory T cells, CD4+CD25- non-regulatory cells, CD4 and CD8 cells. Findings and caveats of the study: The most relevant donor-specific Treg TCRbeta repertoire apparently came from expansion with activated donor B cells. No direct test of biological reproducibility was done here.

TCRdb keeps only in-frame clones here, not all; method: immunoSEQ multiplex PCR. This sample has tens of thousands of clones; 84% occur once, and the top ten carry about 4.6%. The ends were cut back, 4 bases at V and 9 bases at J, with 15 bases in the middle. Germline V gene data show CDR1 as SGHTA and CDR2 as FQGTGA. The CDR3 length is 13 residues. This TCR came from a human donor in good health. Sequencing was performed on CD4+ T cells from blood. This chain connects TRBV7-3 to TRBJ2-5; D not resolved. The CDR3 nucleotides read TGTGCCAGCAGCTCGAGCCACTCTACGTCCCAGTACTTC. Protein sequence: CASSSSHSTSQYF.